The rows below give T cell receptor beta chains drawn from one sample of a study of T cells in Graves' hyperthyroidism and ophthalmopathy. From the multiplex PCR reads, TCRdb called clonotypes with MiXCR, one entry per CDR3 protein. Of more than 500,000 distinct CDR3 sequences in the sample, 16% were seen once. The source material was blood. The receptor source for this set is a woman in her twenties or thirties with Graves' ophthalmopathy. CDR3s include the opening cysteine and the closing phenylalanine or tryptophan. A D gene is named only where the DNA matches it firmly. Only part of the rows carry a size: once, few, many, or a class if the clone is expanded.

clone size,V gene,D gene,J gene,CDR3 DNA,CDR3 protein
few,TRBV4-2,-,TRBJ2-2,TGTGCCAGCAGCCAAGATAGCGTGCTGTCCAGGGAGCTGTTTTTT,CASSQDSVLSRELFF
-,TRBV29-1,-,TRBJ2-3,TGCAGCGCAGGCACAGATACGCAGTATTTT,CSAGTDTQYF
few,TRBV4-2,TRBD2,TRBJ2-3,TGTGCCAGCAGCCATGAGATAGCGGGAGCTACAGATACGCAGTATTTT,CASSHEIAGATDTQYF
few,TRBV20-1,-,TRBJ1-2,TGCAGTGCTAGCGGCGGAGGAATTAACTATGGCTACACCTTC,CSASGGGINYGYTF
many,TRBV12-3/TRBV12-4,TRBD1,TRBJ1-5,TGTGCCAGCAGTTTTGGGACAGGGACGGATCAGCCCCAGCATTTT,CASSFGTGTDQPQHF
-,TRBV6-5,-,TRBJ2-1,TGTGCCAGCAGTCGAATACGCAGCCGGCTGGGGTCCTACAATGAGCAGTTCTTC,CASSRIRSRLGSYNEQFF
many,TRBV7-2,-,TRBJ2-4,TGTGCCAGCAGCTTGGGGGTGGCAACCAAAAACATTCAGTACTTC,CASSLGVATKNIQYF
many,TRBV7-9,TRBD2,TRBJ2-7,TGTGCCAGCAGCTTCAGAGGGACTAGCGGGAGTCTCGAGCAGTACTTC,CASSFRGTSGSLEQYF
few,TRBV6-9,TRBD2,TRBJ2-7,TGTGCCAGCAGTTTAAACGTAGCGGGAGGGATGGCTACTTCCTACGAGCAGTACTTC,CASSLNVAGGMATSYEQYF
many,TRBV5-6,-,TRBJ1-1,TGTGCCAGCAACGTCTACCAGGGCAGGACTGAAGCTTTCTTT,CASNVYQGRTEAFF
few,TRBV19,-,TRBJ2-1,TGTGCCAGTGAGTTCTACAATGAGCAGTTCTTC,CASEFYNEQFF
many,TRBV24-1,-,TRBJ2-1,TGTGCCACCAGTACTTATAGGAGCTCCTACAATGAGCAGTTCTTC,CATSTYRSSYNEQFF
few,TRBV18,-,TRBJ2-7,TGTGCCAGCTCACCATCGGGGTCCAACTCCTACGAGCAGTACTTC,CASSPSGSNSYEQYF
-,TRBV9,-,TRBJ2-4,TGTGCCAGCAGCGTAGGAGGCCTAGGAAACATTCAGTACTTC,CASSVGGLGNIQYF
many,TRBV7-9,TRBD1,TRBJ2-3,TGTGCCAGCAGCCCGCCCGGGACAGGGACCACAGATACGCAGTATTTT,CASSPPGTGTTDTQYF
few,TRBV6-1,TRBD1,TRBJ1-2,TGTGCCACGCAACCACCTCCCCCGACAGGGAATGTCTATGGCTACACCTTC,CATQPPPPTGNVYGYTF
-,TRBV20-1,TRBD1,TRBJ2-5,TGCAGTGCCGCACAGGGGGAGACCCAGTACTTC,CSAAQGETQYF
many,TRBV7-9,-,TRBJ2-1,TGTGCCAGCAGCTCGGGACTGTACAATGAGCAGTTCTTC,CASSSGLYNEQFF
few,TRBV15,-,TRBJ2-1,TGTGCCACCAGCAGTGCAAGGGGGACCGGGCAGTTCTTC,CATSSARGTGQFF
few,TRBV4-2,TRBD1,TRBJ2-5,TGTGCCAGCAGCCAAGCCACAGGGGGCGGAGAGACCCAGTACTTC,CASSQATGGGETQYF
few,TRBV6-2/TRBV6-3,-,TRBJ2-2,TGTGCCAGCACCATCCAGGTGGACTCGGGTACCGGGGAGCTGTTTTTT,CASTIQVDSGTGELFF
many,TRBV29-1,-,TRBJ1-2,TGCAGCGTTGTGGGTTGGGATCAGGGTGGCTACACCTTC,CSVVGWDQGGYTF
few,TRBV29-1,TRBD2,TRBJ2-1,TGCAGCGCCACGGGACTAGCGGGACGTGAGCAGTTCTTC,CSATGLAGREQFF
-,TRBV24-1,-,TRBJ1-1,TGTGCCACCAGTGACCTCACCTCTGAAGCTTTCTTT,CATSDLTSEAFF
few,TRBV11-2,TRBD1,TRBJ1-2,TGTGCCAGCAGCGTAAACAGGGGAGAAGATGGCTACACCTTC,CASSVNRGEDGYTF
-,TRBV6-4,-,TRBJ2-3,TGTGCCAGCAGTGACTCGGGACACACAGATACGCAGTATTTT,CASSDSGHTDTQYF
-,TRBV5-6,-,TRBJ1-2,TGTGCCAGCAGCTTGGGGCCCCCGGGACAATCATCGTACTATGGCTACACCTTC,CASSLGPPGQSSYYGYTF
few,TRBV9,-,TRBJ2-7,TGTGCCAGCAGCGTGGGGGAATTTGTATCGTACGAGCAGTACTTC,CASSVGEFVSYEQYF
-,TRBV6-2/TRBV6-3,TRBD1,TRBJ1-2,TGTGCCAGCAGTTACCCAGGGGGGGCCTATGGCTACACCTTC,CASSYPGGAYGYTF
many,TRBV20-1,TRBD2,TRBJ2-7,TGCAGTGCTAGAGACCTGGGACTAGCGGACCCATACGAGCAGTACTTC,CSARDLGLADPYEQYF
few,TRBV20-1,-,TRBJ1-5,TGCAGTGCTAGGGACCCCGGGGGAGAAGGAAATCAGCCCCAGCATTTT,CSARDPGGEGNQPQHF
many,TRBV7-2,-,TRBJ2-1,TGTGCCAGCAGCTTGGAAGGGACAAGCTCCTACAATGAGCAGTTCTTC,CASSLEGTSSYNEQFF